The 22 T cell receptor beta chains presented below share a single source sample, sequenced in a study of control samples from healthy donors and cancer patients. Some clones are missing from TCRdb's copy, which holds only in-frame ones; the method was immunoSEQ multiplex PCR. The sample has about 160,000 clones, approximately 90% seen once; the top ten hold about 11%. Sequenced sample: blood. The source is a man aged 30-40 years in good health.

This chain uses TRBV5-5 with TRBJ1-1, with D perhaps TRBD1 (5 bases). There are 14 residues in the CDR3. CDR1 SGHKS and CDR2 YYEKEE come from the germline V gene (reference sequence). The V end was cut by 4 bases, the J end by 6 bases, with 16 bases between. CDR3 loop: CASSHPRTGAEAFF. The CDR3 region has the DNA TGTGCCAGCAGCCACCCCCGCACAGGCGCTGAAGCTTTCTTT.

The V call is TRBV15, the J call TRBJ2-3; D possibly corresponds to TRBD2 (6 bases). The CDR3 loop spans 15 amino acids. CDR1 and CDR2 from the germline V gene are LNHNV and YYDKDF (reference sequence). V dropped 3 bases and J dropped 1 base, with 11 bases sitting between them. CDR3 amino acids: CATSRDYHRTDTQYF. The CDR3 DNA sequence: TGTGCCACCAGCAGGGACTACCACCGCACAGATACGCAGTATTTT.

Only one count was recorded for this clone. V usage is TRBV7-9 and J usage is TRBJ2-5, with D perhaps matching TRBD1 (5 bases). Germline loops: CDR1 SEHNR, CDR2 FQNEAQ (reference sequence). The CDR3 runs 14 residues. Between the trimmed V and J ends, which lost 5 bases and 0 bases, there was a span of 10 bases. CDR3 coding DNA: TGTGCCAGCAGCCTACGCAGGGACCAAGAGACCCAGTACTTC. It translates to CASSLRRDQETQYF.

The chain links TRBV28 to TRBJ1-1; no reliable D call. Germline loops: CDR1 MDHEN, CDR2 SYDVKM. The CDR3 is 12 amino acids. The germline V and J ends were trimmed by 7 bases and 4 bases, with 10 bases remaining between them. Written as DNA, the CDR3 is TGTGCCAGCACCTTGGGGAGCACTGAAGCTTTCTTT. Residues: CASTLGSTEAFF.

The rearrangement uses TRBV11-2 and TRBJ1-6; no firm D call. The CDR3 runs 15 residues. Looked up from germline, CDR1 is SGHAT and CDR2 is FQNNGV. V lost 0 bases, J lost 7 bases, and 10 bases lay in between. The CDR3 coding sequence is TGTGCCAGCAGCTTAGACCCAGGCCCAAATTCACCCCTCCACTTT. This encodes CASSLDPGPNSPLHF.

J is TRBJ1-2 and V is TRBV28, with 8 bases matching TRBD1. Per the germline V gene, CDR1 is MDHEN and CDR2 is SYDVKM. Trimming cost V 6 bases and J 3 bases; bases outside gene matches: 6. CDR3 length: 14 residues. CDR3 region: CASRRSGGDYGYTF. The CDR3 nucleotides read TGTGCCAGCAGACGCTCAGGGGGCGACTATGGCTACACCTTC.

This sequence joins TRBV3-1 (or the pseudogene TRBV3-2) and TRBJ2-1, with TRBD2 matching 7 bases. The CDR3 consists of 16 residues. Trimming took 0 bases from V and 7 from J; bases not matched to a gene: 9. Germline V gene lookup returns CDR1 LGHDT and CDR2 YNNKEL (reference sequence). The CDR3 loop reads CASSQERGIGRNEQFF. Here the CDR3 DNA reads TGTGCCAGCAGCCAAGAGCGGGGGATCGGGAGAAATGAGCAGTTCTTC.

CDR3 DNA: TGTGCCAGCAGTCTCCCTTGGAACACTGAAGCTTTCTTT. Its protein is CASSLPWNTEAFF. The V and J genes are TRBV25-1 and TRBJ1-1; D remains ambiguous. CDR1 is MGHDK and CDR2 is SYGVNS in the germline V gene. The CDR3 contains 13 residues. Trimming took off 5 bases at V and 1 base at J, with 8 bases between the two ends.

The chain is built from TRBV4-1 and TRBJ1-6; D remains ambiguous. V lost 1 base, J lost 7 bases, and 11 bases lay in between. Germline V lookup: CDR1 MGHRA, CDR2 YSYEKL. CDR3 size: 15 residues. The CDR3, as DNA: TGCGCCAGCAGCCAAGTGGGAAGGACGAATTCACCCCTCCACTTT. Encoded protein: CASSQVGRTNSPLHF.

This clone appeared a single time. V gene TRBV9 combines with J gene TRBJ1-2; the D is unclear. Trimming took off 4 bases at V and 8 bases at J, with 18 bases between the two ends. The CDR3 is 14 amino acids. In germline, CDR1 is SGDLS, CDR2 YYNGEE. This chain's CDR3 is CASSQGIKEGGYTF. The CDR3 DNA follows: TGTGCCAGCAGCCAAGGGATTAAAGAGGGAGGCTACACCTTC.

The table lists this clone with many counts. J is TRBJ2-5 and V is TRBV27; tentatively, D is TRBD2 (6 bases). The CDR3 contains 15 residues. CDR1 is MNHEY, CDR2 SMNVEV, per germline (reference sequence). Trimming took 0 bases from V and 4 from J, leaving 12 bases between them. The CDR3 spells CASSLSGTYGETQYF. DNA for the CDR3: TGTGCCAGCAGTTTATCTGGGACTTATGGAGAGACCCAGTACTTC.

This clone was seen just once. The CDR3 DNA is TGTGCCAGCAGTGTGACTGGCTGGGAGCAGTACTTC. Protein: CASSVTGWEQYF. The chain carries TRBV2 and TRBJ2-7; no reliable D call. The V end lost 4 bases, the J end lost 7 bases, and 11 bases lay between the germline ends. CDR1 SNHLY and CDR2 FYNNEI come from the germline V gene. CDR3 size: 12 residues. The full variable domain, completed using reference TRBV2 and TRBJ2-7, is EPEVTQTPSHQVTQMGQEVILRCVPISNHLYFYWYRQILGQKVEFLVSFYNNEISEKSEIFDDQFSVERPDGSNFTLKIRSTKLEDSAMYFCASSVTGWEQYFGPGTRLTVT.

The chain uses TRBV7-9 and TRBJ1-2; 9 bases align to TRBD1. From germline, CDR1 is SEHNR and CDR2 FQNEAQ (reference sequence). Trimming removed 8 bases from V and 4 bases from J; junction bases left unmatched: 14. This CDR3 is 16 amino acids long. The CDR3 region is CASRLKEGTGTYGYTF. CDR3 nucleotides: TGTGCCAGCCGACTAAAGGAGGGGACAGGGACCTATGGCTACACCTTC.

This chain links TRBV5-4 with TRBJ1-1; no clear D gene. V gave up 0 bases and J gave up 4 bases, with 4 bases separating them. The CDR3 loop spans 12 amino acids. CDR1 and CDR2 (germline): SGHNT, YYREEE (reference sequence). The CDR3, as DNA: TGTGCCAGCAGCTTGGGAGTCACTGAAGCTTTCTTT. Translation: CASSLGVTEAFF. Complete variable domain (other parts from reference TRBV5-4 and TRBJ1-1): ETGVTQSPTHLIKTRGQQVTLRCSSQSGHNTVSWYQQALGQGPQFIFQYYREEENGRGNFPPRFSGLQFPNYSSELNVNALELDDSALYLCASSLGVTEAFFGQGTRLTVV.

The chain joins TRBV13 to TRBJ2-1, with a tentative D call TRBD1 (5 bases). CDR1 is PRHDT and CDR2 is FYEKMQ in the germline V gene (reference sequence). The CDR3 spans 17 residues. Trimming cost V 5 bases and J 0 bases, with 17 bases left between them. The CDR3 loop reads CASSLRPTGFSYNEQFF. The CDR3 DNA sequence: TGTGCCAGCAGCCTACGACCTACAGGTTTCTCCTACAATGAGCAGTTCTTC.

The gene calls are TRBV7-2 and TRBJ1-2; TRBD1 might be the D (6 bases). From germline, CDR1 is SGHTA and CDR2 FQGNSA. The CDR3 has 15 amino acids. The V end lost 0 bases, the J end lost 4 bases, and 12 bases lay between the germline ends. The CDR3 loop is CASSLAVGAFYGYTF. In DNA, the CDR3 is TGTGCCAGCAGCTTAGCTGTGGGGGCTTTCTATGGCTACACCTTC.

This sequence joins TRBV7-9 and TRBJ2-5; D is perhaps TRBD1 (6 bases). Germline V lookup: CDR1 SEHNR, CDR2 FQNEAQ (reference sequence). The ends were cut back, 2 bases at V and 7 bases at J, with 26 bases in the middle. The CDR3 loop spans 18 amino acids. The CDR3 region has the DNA TGTGCCAGCAGCTTACCCGTGGCCCGAGAACCGAGCAGGGGGACCCAGTACTTC. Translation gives CASSLPVAREPSRGTQYF.

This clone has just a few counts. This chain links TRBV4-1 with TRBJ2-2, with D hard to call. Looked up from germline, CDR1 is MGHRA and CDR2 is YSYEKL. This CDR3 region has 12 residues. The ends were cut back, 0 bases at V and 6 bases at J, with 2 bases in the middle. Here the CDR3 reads CASSQDPGELFF. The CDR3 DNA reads TGCGCCAGCAGCCAAGATCCCGGGGAGCTGTTTTTT.

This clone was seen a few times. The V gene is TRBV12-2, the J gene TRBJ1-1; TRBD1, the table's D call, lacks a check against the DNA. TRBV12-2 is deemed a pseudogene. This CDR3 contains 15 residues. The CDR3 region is CASRKGEFINTEAFF. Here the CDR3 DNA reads TGTGCAAGTCGGAAGGGGGAGTTTATTAACACTGAAGCTTTCTTT.

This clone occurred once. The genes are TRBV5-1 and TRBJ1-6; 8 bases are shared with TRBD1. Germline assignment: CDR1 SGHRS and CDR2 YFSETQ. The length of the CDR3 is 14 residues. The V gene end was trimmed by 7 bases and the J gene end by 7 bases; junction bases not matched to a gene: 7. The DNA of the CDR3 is TGCGCCAGCGGGGGACAGGACCACAATTCACCCCTCCACTTT. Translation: CASGGQDHNSPLHF.

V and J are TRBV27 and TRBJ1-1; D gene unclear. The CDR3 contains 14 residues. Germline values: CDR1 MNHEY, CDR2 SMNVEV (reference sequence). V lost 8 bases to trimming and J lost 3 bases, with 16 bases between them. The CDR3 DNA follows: TGTGCCAGCTATGCGAGGGCCTCGGACACTGAAGCTTTCTTT. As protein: CASYARASDTEAFF.

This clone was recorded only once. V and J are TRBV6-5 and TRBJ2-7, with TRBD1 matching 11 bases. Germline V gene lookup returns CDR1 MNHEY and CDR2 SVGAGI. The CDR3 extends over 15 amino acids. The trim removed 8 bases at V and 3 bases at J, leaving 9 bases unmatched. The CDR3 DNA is TGTGCCAGCGGCATTCCGGGACAGGGGGACTACGAGCAGTACTTC. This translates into CASGIPGQGDYEQYF.